This T cell receptor beta chain was sequenced in a study of shared clonotypes between healthy human individuals. Study background: In total, the donors were a couple of women and a few men aged 18 to 49.

Study-wide results and caveats: Large depth notwithstanding, sorted-subset sequencing proved incomplete by rarefaction. Sample collection involved blood only; tissue repertoires are likely different.

TCRdb keeps only in-frame clones here, not all; method: immunoSEQ multiplex PCR. The sample contains approximately 980,000 clones, roughly 72% of which appear only once. Germline V CDR1 and CDR2: DFQATT, SNEGSKA (reference sequence). Trimming left V 5 bases short and J 4 bases short, with 9 bases between. The CDR3 extends over 11 amino acids. Into CD45RA+ naive and CD45RA-negative memory subsets, the CD4+ cells were split. Note on this clone: Its antigen is not known.

The sample consisted of memory CD4+ T cells sorted from blood. Described subset: CD45RA-negative fraction. This clonotype was sampled from a man aged 18-30 years in good health. J is TRBJ2-7 and V is TRBV20-1; unclear D gene. CDR3 DNA: TGCAGTGCTGGTGGAACTTACGAGCAGTACTTC. It yields the protein CSAGGTYEQYF.